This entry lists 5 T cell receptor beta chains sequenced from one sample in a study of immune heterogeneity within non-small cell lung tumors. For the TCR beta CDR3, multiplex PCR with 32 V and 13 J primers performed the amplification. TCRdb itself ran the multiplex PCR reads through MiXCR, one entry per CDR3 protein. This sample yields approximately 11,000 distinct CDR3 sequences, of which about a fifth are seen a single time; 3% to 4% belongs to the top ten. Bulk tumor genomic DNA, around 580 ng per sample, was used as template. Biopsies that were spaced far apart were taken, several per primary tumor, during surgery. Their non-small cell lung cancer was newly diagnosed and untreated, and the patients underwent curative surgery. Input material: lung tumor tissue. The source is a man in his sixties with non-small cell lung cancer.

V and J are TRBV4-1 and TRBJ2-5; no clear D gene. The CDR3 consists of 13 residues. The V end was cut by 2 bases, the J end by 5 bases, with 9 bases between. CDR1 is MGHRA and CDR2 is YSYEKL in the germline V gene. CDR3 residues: CASSQPGWETQYF. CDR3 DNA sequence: TGCGCCAGCAGCCAACCGGGTTGGGAGACCCAGTACTTC.

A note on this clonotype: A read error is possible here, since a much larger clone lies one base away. CDR3 residues: CASSRDRGRAYVYTF. CDR3 nucleotides: TGTGCCAGTAGTAGGGACAGAGGACGGGCTTATGTCTACACCTTC. V and J are TRBV19 and TRBJ1-2; 7 nucleotides line up with TRBD1. CDR3 length equals 15 residues. Germline V lookup: CDR1 LNHDA, CDR2 SQIVND (reference sequence).

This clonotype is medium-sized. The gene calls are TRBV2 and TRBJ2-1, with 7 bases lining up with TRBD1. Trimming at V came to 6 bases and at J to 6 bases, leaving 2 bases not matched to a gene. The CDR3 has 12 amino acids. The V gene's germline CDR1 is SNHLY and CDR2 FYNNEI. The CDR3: CASRDRSNEQFF. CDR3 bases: TGTGCCAGCAGGGACAGGAGCAATGAGCAGTTCTTC. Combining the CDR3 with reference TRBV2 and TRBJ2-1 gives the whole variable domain EPEVTQTPSHQVTQMGQEVILRCVPISNHLYFYWYRQILGQKVEFLVSFYNNEISEKSEIFDDQFSVERPDGSNFTLKIRSTKLEDSAMYFCASRDRSNEQFFGPGTRLTVL.

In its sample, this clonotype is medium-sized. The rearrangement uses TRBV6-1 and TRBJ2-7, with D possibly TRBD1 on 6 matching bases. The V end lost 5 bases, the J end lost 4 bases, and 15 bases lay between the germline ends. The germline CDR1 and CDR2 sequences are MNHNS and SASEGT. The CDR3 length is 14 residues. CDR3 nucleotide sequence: TGTGCCAGCAGTTCCCAGGGGCCAGATTACGAGCAGTACTTC. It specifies CASSSQGPDYEQYF.

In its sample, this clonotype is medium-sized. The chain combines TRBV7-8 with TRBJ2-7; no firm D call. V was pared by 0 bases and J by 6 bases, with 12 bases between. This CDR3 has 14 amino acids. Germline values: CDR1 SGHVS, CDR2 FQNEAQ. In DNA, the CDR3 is TGTGCCAGCAGCTTAGCGCAGATCTCCAGCGAGCAGTACTTC. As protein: CASSLAQISSEQYF.